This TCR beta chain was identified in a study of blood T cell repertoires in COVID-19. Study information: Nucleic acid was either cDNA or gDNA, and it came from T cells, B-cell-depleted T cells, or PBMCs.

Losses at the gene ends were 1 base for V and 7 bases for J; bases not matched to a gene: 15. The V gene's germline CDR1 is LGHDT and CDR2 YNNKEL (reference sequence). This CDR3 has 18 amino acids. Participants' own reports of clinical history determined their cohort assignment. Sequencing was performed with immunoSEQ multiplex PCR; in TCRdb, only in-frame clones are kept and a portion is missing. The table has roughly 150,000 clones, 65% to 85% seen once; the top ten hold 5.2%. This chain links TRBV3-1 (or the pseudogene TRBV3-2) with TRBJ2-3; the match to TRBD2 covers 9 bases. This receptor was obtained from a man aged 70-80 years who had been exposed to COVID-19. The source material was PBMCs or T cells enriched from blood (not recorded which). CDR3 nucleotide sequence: TGTGCCAGCAGCCAAGGGAACGGGGCGGGGGGGCCGCGAAATACGCAGTATTTT. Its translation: CASSQGNGAGGPRNTQYF.